This T cell receptor (beta chain) came from a study of shared clonotypes between healthy human individuals. In the study overall: In total, the donors were a couple of women and three men aged 18 to 49. Study conclusions and caveats: The represented genetic and exposure-history diversity was limited by the small number of donors.

The assay was carried out at the deep level. The table came from immunoSEQ multiplex PCR; TCRdb's copy has only in-frame clones and leaves some out. The profile shows hundreds of thousands of clones, roughly 77% of them singletons. The germline V gene encodes CDR1 SGHVS and CDR2 FNYEAQ. The CDR3 spans 16 residues. V gave up 6 bases and J gave up 4 bases, with 22 bases separating them. As to this clone: Its antigen remains unknown.

Donors included only healthy HIV-negative adults lacking recent acute infections or vaccinations. The origin of this receptor is a middle-aged woman in good health. Some clones in this sample may be carry-over from other donors' samples. The chain has TRBV7-6 and TRBJ2-7; TRBD2 is a possible D gene (6 bases). Sequenced input: PBMCs. As DNA, the CDR3 is TGTGCCAGCAGGCCTCTACCTGGCGGGATACCTTACGAGCAGTACTTC. Its protein product is CASRPLPGGIPYEQYF. The whole variable domain, remainder taken from reference TRBV7-6 and TRBJ2-7, is GAGVSQSPRYKVTKRGQDVALRCDPISGHVSLYWYRQALGQGPEFLTYFNYEAQQDKSGLPNDRFSAERPEGSISTLTIQRTEQRDSAMYRCASRPLPGGIPYEQYFGPGTRLTVT.